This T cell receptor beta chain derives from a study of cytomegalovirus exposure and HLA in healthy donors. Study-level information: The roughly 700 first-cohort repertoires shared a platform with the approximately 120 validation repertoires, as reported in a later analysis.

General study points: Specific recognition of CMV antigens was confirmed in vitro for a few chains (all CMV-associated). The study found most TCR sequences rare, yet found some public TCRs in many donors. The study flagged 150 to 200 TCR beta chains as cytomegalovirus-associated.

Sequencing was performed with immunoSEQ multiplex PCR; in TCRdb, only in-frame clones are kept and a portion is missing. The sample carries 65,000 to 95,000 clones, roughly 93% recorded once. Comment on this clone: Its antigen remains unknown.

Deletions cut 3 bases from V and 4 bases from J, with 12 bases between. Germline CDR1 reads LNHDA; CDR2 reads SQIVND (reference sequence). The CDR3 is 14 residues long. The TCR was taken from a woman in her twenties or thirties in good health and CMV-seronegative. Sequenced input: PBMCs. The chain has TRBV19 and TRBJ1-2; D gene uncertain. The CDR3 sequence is CASSIGRQIYGYTF. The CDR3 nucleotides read TGTGCCAGTAGTATTGGGAGGCAGATCTATGGCTACACCTTC.